These T cell receptor beta chains were read from a single sample in a study of identical twins. MiXCR, applied by TCRdb to the 5' RACE reads, yields one record per CDR3 protein. The repertoire includes around 240,000 distinct CDR3 sequences, roughly 7% of them detected once, and about 3.6% sits in the top ten. This sample also belongs to another study, concerning yellow fever vaccine responses in identical twins.

The sequenced sample was memory (CD45RO+) T cells sorted from blood. Receptor source: a young woman in good health. The CDR3 runs from the conserved cysteine through the conserved F or W. D genes are given only for firm matches. For some rows the clone size is stated as once, few or many, or as a class when expanded; others skip it.

DNA: TGCAGTGCTAGGTTCCCCACAGGTTCAGATACGCAGTATTTT
CDR3: CSARFPTGSDTQYF
size: .
V: TRBV20-1
J: TRBJ2-3
D: .

DNA: TGTGCCAGCAGTTTCAGGAAAAACACTGAAGCTTTCTTT
CDR3: CASSFRKNTEAFF
size: .
V: TRBV6-2/TRBV6-3
J: TRBJ1-1
D: .

DNA: TGTGCCAGCAGCTACGGTAGCTGGGCCACTGAAGCTTTCTTT
CDR3: CASSYGSWATEAFF
size: many
V: TRBV5-6
J: TRBJ1-1
D: .

DNA: TGTGCCAGCAGCCCCCTAGGGGGGGCGGGAAGTGACACCGGGGAGCTGTTTTTT
CDR3: CASSPLGGAGSDTGELFF
size: many
V: TRBV4-2
J: TRBJ2-2
D: .

DNA: TGTGCCAGCAGTTTCATCGGGAGTGAGCAGTTCTTC
CDR3: CASSFIGSEQFF
size: .
V: TRBV12-3/TRBV12-4
J: TRBJ2-1
D: .

DNA: TGTGCCAGCAGTGTTGCGCCTTGGTCGGGCTCCTACAATGAGCAGTTCTTC
CDR3: CASSVAPWSGSYNEQFF
size: .
V: TRBV6-4
J: TRBJ2-1
D: .

DNA: TGTGCCAGCAGCCCGGACTACTATCAGCCCCAGCATTTT
CDR3: CASSPDYYQPQHF
size: many
V: TRBV12-3/TRBV12-4
J: TRBJ1-5
D: .

DNA: TGTGCCAGCAGCGTAGTCGCGACGCCTACCACCGGGGAGCTGTTTTTT
CDR3: CASSVVATPTTGELFF
size: .
V: TRBV9
J: TRBJ2-2
D: .

DNA: TGCGCCAGCAGCTTGGATGGGGGCGGCAATCAGCCCCAGCATTTT
CDR3: CASSLDGGGNQPQHF
size: few
V: TRBV5-1
J: TRBJ1-5
D: .

DNA: TGTGCCAGCAGCCTGGGACTGGCGGGAGAACTATATTTT
CDR3: CASSLGLAGELYF
size: .
V: TRBV7-6
J: TRBJ2-3
D: TRBD2

DNA: TGTGCCAGCGGGGAGGAGGCCTACAATGAGCAGTTCTTC
CDR3: CASGEEAYNEQFF
size: few
V: TRBV25-1
J: TRBJ2-1
D: .

DNA: TGTGCCAGCAGTCCGGGACTAGCGGTCGTAGATGAGCAGTTCTTC
CDR3: CASSPGLAVVDEQFF
size: few
V: TRBV12-3/TRBV12-4
J: TRBJ2-1
D: TRBD2

DNA: TGTGCCAGTACCGACAGGAACCAAGAGACCCAGTACTTC
CDR3: CASTDRNQETQYF
size: few
V: TRBV19
J: TRBJ2-5
D: .

DNA: TGTGCCAGCAGACTCAACAGGGCCCGAGAGACCCAGTACTTC
CDR3: CASRLNRARETQYF
size: many
V: TRBV12-3/TRBV12-4
J: TRBJ2-5
D: .

DNA: TGTGCCAGCAGCTTAAATCCGGGGACAGATACGCAGTATTTT
CDR3: CASSLNPGTDTQYF
size: few
V: TRBV7-6
J: TRBJ2-3
D: .

DNA: TGTGCCACCAGTGCCGCCGACACCGGGGGCTATGAGCAGTTCTTC
CDR3: CATSAADTGGYEQFF
size: many
V: TRBV24-1
J: TRBJ2-1
D: .

DNA: TGTGCCAGCTCACTTGTGCGTTCAGGAAGCTCGAACACCGGGGAGCTGTTTTTT
CDR3: CASSLVRSGSSNTGELFF
size: many
V: TRBV18
J: TRBJ2-2
D: .

DNA: TGTGCCAGCACCCCCGCGGGGCTTCCCAATGAGCAGTTCTTC
CDR3: CASTPAGLPNEQFF
size: .
V: TRBV6-2/TRBV6-3
J: TRBJ2-1
D: .

DNA: TGTGCCAGCAGTTCGACTAGCGGGGGGGTCACCGGGGAGCTGTTTTTT
CDR3: CASSSTSGGVTGELFF
size: many
V: TRBV12-3/TRBV12-4
J: TRBJ2-2
D: TRBD2

DNA: TGTGCCAGCAGGAACAGGGGGCCCGCGAACACTGAAGCTTTCTTT
CDR3: CASRNRGPANTEAFF
size: .
V: TRBV28
J: TRBJ1-1
D: TRBD1

DNA: TGTGCCAGCTCACCTTTCCGTAGCCCTAGCACAGATACGCAGTATTTT
CDR3: CASSPFRSPSTDTQYF
size: .
V: TRBV18
J: TRBJ2-3
D: .

DNA: TGTGCCAGCAAACAGGGGAATTCACCCCTCCACTTT
CDR3: CASKQGNSPLHF
size: many
V: TRBV6-6
J: TRBJ1-6
D: TRBD1

DNA: TGTGCCAGCAGGGACGGGACTAGCGGGAGAGTATTCTTC
CDR3: CASRDGTSGRVFF
size: few
V: TRBV6-1
J: TRBJ2-1
D: TRBD2

DNA: TGTGCCAGCAGTTTAGCCGGGACTAGCGGGAGCGGTGAGCAGTTCTTC
CDR3: CASSLAGTSGSGEQFF
size: few
V: TRBV28
J: TRBJ2-1
D: TRBD2

DNA: TGTGCCAGCATCTCGCCGGGACAGGGAGTGCAGTTCTTC
CDR3: CASISPGQGVQFF
size: few
V: TRBV28
J: TRBJ2-1
D: TRBD1

DNA: TGCGCCAGCGCGTCCCGGGACAGGCCTGAAGCTTTCTTT
CDR3: CASASRDRPEAFF
size: many
V: TRBV10-2
J: TRBJ1-1
D: TRBD1